This TCR beta chain was retrieved from a study of cytomegalovirus exposure and HLA in healthy donors. Notes on the study in general: As a later analysis showed, a missense DCLRE1C variant was linked to trimming of TCR beta V- and J-genes. Prior analysis indicated that the majority of TCR beta V segments exhibited productivity approximately 87% or approximately 30% of the time.

A remark on this clone: Its specificity is unknown.

With 60 Vbeta and 13 Jbeta primers, the PCR was carried out. The repertoire was sequenced with immunoSEQ multiplex PCR; TCRdb's copy has only in-frame clones and lacks some. This table holds 120,000 or so clones, around 72% found once. From germline, CDR1 is SGDLS and CDR2 YYNGEE. CDR3 length equals 14 residues. The V end was cut by 2 bases, the J end by 6 bases, with 14 bases between. The TCR sequence derives from a woman in her forties or fifties in good health and CMV-seropositive. Sequenced material: PBMCs. This chain links TRBV9 with TRBJ1-2; no reliable D call. This chain's CDR3 is CASSVQSGSNGYTF. The CDR3 coding sequence is TGTGCCAGCAGCGTGCAAAGTGGGAGTAATGGCTACACCTTC.